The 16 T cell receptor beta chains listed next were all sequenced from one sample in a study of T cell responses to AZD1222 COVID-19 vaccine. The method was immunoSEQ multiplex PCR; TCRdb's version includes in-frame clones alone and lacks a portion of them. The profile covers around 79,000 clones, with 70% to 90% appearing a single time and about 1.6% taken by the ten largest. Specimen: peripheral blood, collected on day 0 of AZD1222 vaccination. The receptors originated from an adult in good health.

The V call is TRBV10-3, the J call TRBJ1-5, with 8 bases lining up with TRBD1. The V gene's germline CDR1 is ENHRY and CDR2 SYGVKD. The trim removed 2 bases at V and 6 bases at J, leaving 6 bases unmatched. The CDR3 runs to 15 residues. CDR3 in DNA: TGTGCCATCAGTGAGGACAGGGGTGGGAGTCAGCCCCAGCATTTT. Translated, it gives CAISEDRGGSQPQHF.

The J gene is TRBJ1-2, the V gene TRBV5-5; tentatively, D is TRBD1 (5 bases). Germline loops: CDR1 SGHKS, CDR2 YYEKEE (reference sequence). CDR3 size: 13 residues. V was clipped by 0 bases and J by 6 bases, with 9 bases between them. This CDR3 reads CASSLVGGHGYTF. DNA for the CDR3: TGTGCCAGCAGCTTGGTCGGGGGACATGGCTACACCTTC.

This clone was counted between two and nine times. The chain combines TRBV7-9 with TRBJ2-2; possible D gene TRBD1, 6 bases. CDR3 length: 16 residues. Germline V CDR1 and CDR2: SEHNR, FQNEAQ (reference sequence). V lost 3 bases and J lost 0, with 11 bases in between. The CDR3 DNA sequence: TGTGCCAGCAGCTTCCGTCGGGACACGAACACCGGGGAGCTGTTTTTT. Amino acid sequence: CASSFRRDTNTGELFF.

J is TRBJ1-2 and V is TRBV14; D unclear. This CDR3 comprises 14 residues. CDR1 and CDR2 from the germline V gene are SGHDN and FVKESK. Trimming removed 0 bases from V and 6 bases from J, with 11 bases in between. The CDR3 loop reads CASSQDPAGNGYTF. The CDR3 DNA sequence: TGTGCCAGCAGCCAAGATCCGGCGGGGAATGGCTACACCTTC. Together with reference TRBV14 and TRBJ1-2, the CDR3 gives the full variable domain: EAGVTQFPSHSVIEKGQTVTLRCDPISGHDNLYWYRRVMGKEIKFLLHFVKESKQDESGMPNNRFLAERTGGTYSTLKVQPAELEDSGVYFCASSQDPAGNGYTFGSGTRLTVV.

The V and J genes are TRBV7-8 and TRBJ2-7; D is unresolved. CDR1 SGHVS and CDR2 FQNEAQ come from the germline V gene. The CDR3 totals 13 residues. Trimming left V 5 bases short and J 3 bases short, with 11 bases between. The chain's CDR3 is CASSTVVGYEQYF. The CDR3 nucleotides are TGTGCCAGCAGCACGGTTGTAGGCTACGAGCAGTACTTC.

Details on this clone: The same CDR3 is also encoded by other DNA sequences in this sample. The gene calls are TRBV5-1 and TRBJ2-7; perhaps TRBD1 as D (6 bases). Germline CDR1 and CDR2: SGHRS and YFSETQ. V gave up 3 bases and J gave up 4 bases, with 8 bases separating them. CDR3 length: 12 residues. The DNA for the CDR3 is TGCGCCAGCAGCTCACAGGGATACGAGCAGTACTTC. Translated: CASSSQGYEQYF.

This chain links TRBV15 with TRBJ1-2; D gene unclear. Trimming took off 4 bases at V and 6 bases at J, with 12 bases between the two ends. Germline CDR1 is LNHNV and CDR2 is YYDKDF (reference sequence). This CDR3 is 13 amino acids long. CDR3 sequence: CATSKIPTDGYTF. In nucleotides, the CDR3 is TGTGCCACCAGCAAAATACCGACGGATGGCTACACCTTC.

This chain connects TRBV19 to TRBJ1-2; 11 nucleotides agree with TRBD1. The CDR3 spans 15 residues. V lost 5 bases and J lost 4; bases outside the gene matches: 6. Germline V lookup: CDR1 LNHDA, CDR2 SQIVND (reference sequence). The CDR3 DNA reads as TGTGCCAGTAGTGCCGGGACAGGGGGACCCTATGGCTACACCTTC. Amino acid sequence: CASSAGTGGPYGYTF.

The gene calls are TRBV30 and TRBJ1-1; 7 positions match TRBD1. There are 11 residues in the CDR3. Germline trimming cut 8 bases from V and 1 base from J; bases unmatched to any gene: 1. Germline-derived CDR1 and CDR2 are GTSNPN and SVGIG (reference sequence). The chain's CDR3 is CAGQENTEAFF. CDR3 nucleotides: TGTGCCGGACAGGAGAACACTGAAGCTTTCTTT. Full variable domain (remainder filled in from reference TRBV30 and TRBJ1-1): SQTIHQWPATLVQPVGSPLSLECTVEGTSNPNLYWYRQAAGRGLQLLFYSVGIGQISSEVPQNLSASRPQDRQFILSSKKLLLSDSGFYLCAGQENTEAFFGQGTRLTVV.

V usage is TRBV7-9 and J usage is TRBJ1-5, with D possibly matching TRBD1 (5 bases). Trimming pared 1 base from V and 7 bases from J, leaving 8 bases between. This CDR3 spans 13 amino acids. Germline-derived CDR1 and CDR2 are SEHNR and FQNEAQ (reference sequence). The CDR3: CASSLGRAQPQHF. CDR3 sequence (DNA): TGTGCCAGCAGCTTAGGCAGGGCCCAGCCCCAGCATTTT.

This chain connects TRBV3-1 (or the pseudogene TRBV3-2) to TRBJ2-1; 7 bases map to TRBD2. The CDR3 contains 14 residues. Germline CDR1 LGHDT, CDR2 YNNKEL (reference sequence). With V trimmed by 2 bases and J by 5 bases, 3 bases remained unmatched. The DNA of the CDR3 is TGTGCCAGCAGCCAACTTCTAGCGGACAATGAGCAGTTCTTC. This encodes CASSQLLADNEQFF.

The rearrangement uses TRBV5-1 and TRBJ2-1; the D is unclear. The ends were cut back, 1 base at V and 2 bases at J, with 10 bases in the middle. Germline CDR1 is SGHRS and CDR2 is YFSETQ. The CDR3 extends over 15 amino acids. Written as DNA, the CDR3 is TGCGCCAGCAGCTTGACGGCCAGCGCCTACAATGAGCAGTTCTTC. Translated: CASSLTASAYNEQFF.

The CDR3 DNA is TGTGCCAGCAGCTTAGTCAACAGGGTCGTCGCTGGCTACACCTTC. Translating it yields CASSLVNRVVAGYTF. V and J are TRBV7-2 and TRBJ1-2; weak D call: TRBD1 (6 bases). The CDR3 runs to 15 residues. The germline gives CDR1 SGHTA, CDR2 FQGNSA. The ends were cut back, 1 base at V and 7 bases at J, with 16 bases in the middle.

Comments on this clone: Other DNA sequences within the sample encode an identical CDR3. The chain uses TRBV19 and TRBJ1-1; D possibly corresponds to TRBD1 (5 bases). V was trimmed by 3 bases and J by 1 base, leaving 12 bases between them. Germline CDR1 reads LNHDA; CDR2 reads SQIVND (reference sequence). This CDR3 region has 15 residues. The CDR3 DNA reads TGTGCCAGTAGTATTAGACGCAGGGAGAACACTGAAGCTTTCTTT. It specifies CASSIRRRENTEAFF.

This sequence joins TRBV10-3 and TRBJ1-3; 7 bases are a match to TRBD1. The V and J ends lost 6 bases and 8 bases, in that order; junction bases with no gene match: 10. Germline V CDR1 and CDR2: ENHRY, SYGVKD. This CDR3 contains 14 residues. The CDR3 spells CAISGQAIRDTIYF. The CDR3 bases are TGTGCCATCAGCGGACAGGCAATAAGGGACACCATATATTTT.

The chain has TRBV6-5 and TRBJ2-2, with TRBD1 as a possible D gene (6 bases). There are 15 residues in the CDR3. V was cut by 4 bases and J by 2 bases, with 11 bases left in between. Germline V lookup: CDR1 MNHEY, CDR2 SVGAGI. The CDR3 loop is CASSFGQLNTGELFF. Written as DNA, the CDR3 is TGTGCCAGCAGTTTCGGACAGCTAAACACCGGGGAGCTGTTTTTT.